The rows below give T cell receptor beta chains drawn from one sample of a study of blood T cell repertoires in COVID-19. This table comes from immunoSEQ multiplex PCR, and its TCRdb copy is limited to in-frame clones, with some not included. The sample shows 120,000 to 150,000 clones, roughly nine tenths of them seen only once. The sample taken for sequencing was peripheral blood. These receptors were taken from a man between 18 and 35 years old with COVID-19, enrolled during active disease. Each CDR3 is given with its conserved first and last residue. Each record gives: V gene, clone size, CDR3 length, J gene, D gene, CDR3 protein, CDR3 DNA. A D gene is named only where the DNA matches it firmly. Size tells how often a clone was seen (once, few, many) or the class of an expanded clone, and some rows leave it out.

V: TRBV18
size: .
length: 19
J: TRBJ1-5
D: .
CDR3: CASSLGGGARNGSNQPQHF
DNA: TGTGCCAGCTCACTGGGGGGGGGTGCCCGAAATGGGAGCAATCAGCCCCAGCATTTT

V: TRBV28
size: .
length: 15
J: TRBJ1-1
D: .
CDR3: CASSLPGRRNTEAFF
DNA: TGTGCCAGCAGTTTGCCCGGCCGGAGGAACACTGAAGCTTTCTTT

V: TRBV27
size: .
length: 12
J: TRBJ2-7
D: .
CDR3: CASSFTGVEQYF
DNA: TGTGCCAGCAGTTTCACGGGGGTCGAGCAGTACTTC

V: TRBV7-2
size: .
length: 16
J: TRBJ2-1
D: TRBD1
CDR3: CASSLVGGQIYNEQFF
DNA: TGTGCCAGCAGCTTAGTAGGGGGACAGATTTACAATGAGCAGTTCTTC

V: TRBV4-3
size: .
length: 15
J: TRBJ1-4
D: .
CDR3: CASSQGIATNEKLLF
DNA: TGCGCCAGCAGCCAAGGGATTGCAACTAATGAAAAACTGCTTTTT

V: TRBV5-8
size: .
length: 13
J: TRBJ2-5
D: TRBD2
CDR3: CASREEYQETQYF
DNA: TGTGCCAGCCGGGAGGAGTACCAAGAGACCCAGTACTTC

V: TRBV19
size: .
length: 16
J: TRBJ2-6
D: .
CDR3: CASSIVGGSGANVLTF
DNA: TGTGCCAGTAGTATAGTGGGGGGCTCTGGGGCCAACGTCCTGACTTTC

V: TRBV18
size: .
length: 15
J: TRBJ2-5
D: .
CDR3: CASSRDLYTQETQYF
DNA: TGTGCCAGCTCACGGGACTTGTATACCCAAGAGACCCAGTACTTC

V: TRBV28
size: once
length: 15
J: TRBJ2-3
D: TRBD1
CDR3: CASSQWTGGADTQYF
DNA: TGTGCCAGCAGCCAGTGGACAGGGGGCGCAGATACGCAGTATTTT

V: TRBV19
size: .
length: 13
J: TRBJ1-2
D: .
CDR3: CASSIEGTYGYTF
DNA: TGTGCCAGTAGTATTGAGGGTACCTATGGCTACACCTTC

V: TRBV4-3
size: .
length: 15
J: TRBJ2-2
D: TRBD2
CDR3: CASSQDAGGTGELFF
DNA: TGCGCCAGCAGCCAAGATGCGGGAGGGACCGGGGAGCTGTTTTTT

V: TRBV27
size: once
length: 17
J: TRBJ1-6
D: TRBD1
CDR3: CASSPGTGTTYNSPLHF
DNA: TGTGCCAGCAGCCCCGGGACAGGCACGACCTATAATTCACCCCTCCACTTT

V: TRBV2
size: .
length: 14
J: TRBJ2-7
D: .
CDR3: CASSGPGATYEQYF
DNA: TGTGCCAGCAGTGGACCAGGGGCAACCTACGAGCAGTACTTC

V: TRBV28
size: .
length: 17
J: TRBJ2-5
D: TRBD2
CDR3: CASSLGGGLAVQETQYF
DNA: TGTGCCAGCAGTTTAGGGGGAGGACTAGCGGTACAAGAGACCCAGTACTTC

V: TRBV19
size: .
length: 15
J: TRBJ2-3
D: .
CDR3: CASSPTGGQTDTQYF
DNA: TGTGCCAGTAGCCCCACGGGGGGCCAAACAGATACGCAGTATTTT

V: TRBV6-5
size: .
length: 15
J: TRBJ1-6
D: .
CDR3: CASTEGHLNNSPLHF
DNA: TGTGCCAGCACCGAGGGACACCTGAATAATTCACCCCTCCACTTT

V: TRBV6-6
size: .
length: 13
J: TRBJ2-3
D: .
CDR3: CASNVAGTDTQYF
DNA: TGTGCCAGCAACGTGGCGGGAACAGATACGCAGTATTTT

V: TRBV6-2/TRBV6-3
size: .
length: 12
J: TRBJ2-3
D: .
CDR3: CASSFRGDTQYF
DNA: TGTGCCAGCAGTTTCCGGGGGGATACGCAGTATTTT

V: TRBV28
size: .
length: 13
J: TRBJ1-2
D: TRBD1
CDR3: CASGLDRDDGYTF
DNA: TGTGCCAGCGGCCTCGACAGGGACGACGGCTACACCTTC

V: TRBV19
size: .
length: 15
J: TRBJ1-2
D: TRBD1
CDR3: CASSLVVDRRDGYTF
DNA: TGTGCCAGTTCTCTCGTGGTGGACAGGAGAGATGGCTACACCTTC

V: TRBV18
size: .
length: 14
J: TRBJ1-4
D: .
CDR3: CASSPGLWEEKLLF
DNA: TGTGCCAGCTCACCGGGCCTATGGGAGGAAAAACTGCTTTTT

V: TRBV7-9
size: .
length: 13
J: TRBJ2-7
D: .
CDR3: CASSRSAGYEQYF
DNA: TGTGCCAGCAGCCGTTCGGCGGGATACGAGCAGTACTTC

V: TRBV18
size: .
length: 15
J: TRBJ2-3
D: .
CDR3: CASSQTGSSTDTQYF
DNA: TGTGCCAGCTCCCAAACAGGATCTAGCACAGATACGCAGTATTTT

V: TRBV28
size: .
length: 17
J: TRBJ2-1
D: TRBD2
CDR3: CASSLIPGLAGVYEQFF
DNA: TGTGCCAGCAGTTTGATCCCCGGACTAGCGGGAGTTTATGAGCAGTTCTTC

V: TRBV10-2
size: .
length: 12
J: TRBJ2-5
D: .
CDR3: CASKDGGETQYF
DNA: TGCGCCAGCAAAGACGGAGGGGAGACCCAGTACTTC

V: TRBV30
size: .
length: 15
J: TRBJ2-1
D: TRBD2
CDR3: CAWSEIGRAVDEQFF
DNA: TGTGCCTGGAGTGAAATCGGGAGGGCCGTGGATGAGCAGTTCTTC

V: TRBV10-1
size: .
length: 14
J: TRBJ2-7
D: .
CDR3: CASSEGSDPYEQYF
DNA: TGCGCCAGCAGTGAGGGTAGCGACCCCTACGAGCAGTACTTC

V: TRBV27
size: .
length: 15
J: TRBJ2-2
D: TRBD2
CDR3: CASTGLAGGTGELFF
DNA: TGTGCCAGCACCGGACTAGCGGGAGGCACCGGGGAGCTGTTTTTT

V: TRBV19
size: .
length: 14
J: TRBJ1-4
D: .
CDR3: CASSIRDQVGKLFF
DNA: TGTGCCAGTAGTATTCGAGATCAGGTTGGAAAACTGTTTTTT

V: TRBV10-2
size: .
length: 13
J: TRBJ2-3
D: TRBD1
CDR3: CARATGVADTQYF
DNA: TGCGCCAGAGCGACAGGGGTGGCAGATACGCAGTATTTT

V: TRBV19
size: .
length: 14
J: TRBJ2-7
D: TRBD1
CDR3: CASSRGQGLYEQYF
DNA: TGTGCCAGTAGTCGTGGACAGGGCCTTTACGAGCAGTACTTC

V: TRBV11-2
size: .
length: 16
J: TRBJ1-2
D: .
CDR3: CASSTTPTSYRDGYTF
DNA: TGTGCCAGCAGCACGACCCCGACTTCTTATCGAGATGGCTACACCTTC

V: TRBV2
size: .
length: 13
J: TRBJ1-5
D: TRBD1
CDR3: CASSRQGEQPQHF
DNA: TGTGCCAGCAGCCGACAGGGGGAACAGCCCCAGCATTTT

V: TRBV7-9
size: .
length: 17
J: TRBJ1-4
D: .
CDR3: CASSPQGLTPTNEKLFF
DNA: TGTGCCAGCAGCCCACAGGGCCTAACTCCAACTAATGAAAAACTGTTTTTT

V: TRBV7-6
size: once
length: 15
J: TRBJ2-5
D: TRBD2
CDR3: CASSLGAGIQETQYF
DNA: TGTGCCAGCAGCCTTGGAGCGGGGATACAAGAGACCCAGTACTTC

V: TRBV5-6
size: once
length: 17
J: TRBJ2-7
D: TRBD2
CDR3: CASSFRTSGGSSYEQYF
DNA: TGTGCCAGCAGCTTCCGGACTAGCGGGGGTAGCTCCTACGAGCAGTACTTC

V: TRBV5-4
size: .
length: 15
J: TRBJ2-1
D: TRBD2
CDR3: CASSRDYSSYNEQFF
DNA: TGTGCCAGCAGCCGGGACTACAGCTCCTACAATGAGCAGTTCTTC

V: TRBV4-2
size: .
length: 17
J: TRBJ1-4
D: .
CDR3: CASSQELRVQGGEKLFF
DNA: TGTGCCAGCAGCCAAGAACTTCGGGTACAGGGTGGAGAAAAACTGTTTTTT

V: TRBV28
size: .
length: 13
J: TRBJ1-2
D: .
CDR3: CASSRPQGYGYTF
DNA: TGTGCCAGCAGTAGACCTCAGGGATATGGCTACACCTTC

V: TRBV6-4
size: .
length: 14
J: TRBJ2-7
D: TRBD1
CDR3: CASTLTGPWYEQYF
DNA: TGTGCCAGCACCTTGACAGGGCCCTGGTACGAGCAGTACTTC

V: TRBV27
size: .
length: 14
J: TRBJ1-5
D: .
CDR3: CASSFLDIKNPQHF
DNA: TGTGCCAGCAGTTTCCTGGACATAAAAAATCCCCAGCATTTT

V: TRBV9
size: .
length: 23
J: TRBJ2-6
D: TRBD2
CDR3: CASSVPGTSGRARFFSGANVLTF
DNA: TGTGCCAGCAGCGTACCTGGGACTAGCGGGAGGGCCCGTTTCTTCTCTGGGGCCAACGTCCTGACTTTC

V: TRBV4-3
size: .
length: 14
J: TRBJ1-2
D: .
CDR3: CASSQTSSVYGYTF
DNA: TGCGCCAGCAGCCAAACCTCGTCGGTCTATGGCTACACCTTC

V: TRBV5-5
size: .
length: 15
J: TRBJ1-2
D: TRBD1
CDR3: CASSLQGALNYGYTF
DNA: TGTGCCAGCAGCTTACAGGGGGCGCTTAACTATGGCTACACCTTC

V: TRBV19
size: .
length: 13
J: TRBJ2-5
D: .
CDR3: CASRATVQETQYF
DNA: TGTGCCAGTAGGGCGACAGTACAAGAGACCCAGTACTTC

V: TRBV5-6
size: once
length: 13
J: TRBJ2-3
D: .
CDR3: CASSLGGPDTQYF
DNA: TGTGCCAGCAGCTTGGGTGGGCCAGATACGCAGTATTTT

V: TRBV5-4
size: once
length: 15
J: TRBJ2-5
D: TRBD1
CDR3: CASSLRQGRIETQYF
DNA: TGTGCCAGCAGCTTGCGACAGGGGAGAATAGAGACCCAGTACTTC

V: TRBV4-3
size: once
length: 15
J: TRBJ1-2
D: TRBD1
CDR3: CASSRTGQDNYGYTF
DNA: TGCGCCAGCAGCCGAACGGGACAGGATAACTATGGCTACACCTTC

V: TRBV5-1
size: .
length: 16
J: TRBJ2-3
D: TRBD1
CDR3: CASVEPGQGSTDTQYF
DNA: TGCGCCAGCGTCGAGCCCGGACAGGGTAGCACAGATACGCAGTATTTT

V: TRBV10-1
size: few
length: 15
J: TRBJ2-1
D: TRBD2
CDR3: CASSEIIAGQLQQFF
DNA: TGCGCCAGCAGTGAGATTATAGCGGGCCAGCTCCAGCAGTTCTTC

V: TRBV6-2/TRBV6-3
size: .
length: 17
J: TRBJ2-5
D: TRBD2
CDR3: CASSYSNLWTSRETQYF
DNA: TGTGCCAGCAGTTATTCGAACCTTTGGACTAGCAGGGAGACCCAGTACTTC

V: TRBV28
size: .
length: 17
J: TRBJ1-2
D: .
CDR3: CASSKIGGSYYNYGYTF
DNA: TGTGCCAGCAGTAAGATCGGGGGTTCTTATTATAACTATGGCTACACCTTC

V: TRBV14
size: .
length: 17
J: TRBJ1-2
D: .
CDR3: CASSQGPWTEGRYGYTF
DNA: TGTGCCAGCAGCCAAGGCCCTTGGACTGAAGGGCGGTATGGCTACACCTTC

V: TRBV11-2
size: .
length: 18
J: TRBJ2-2
D: .
CDR3: CASSARFYLGGNTGELFF
DNA: TGTGCCAGCAGCGCAAGGTTCTATCTCGGCGGGAACACCGGGGAGCTGTTTTTT